What follows is one TCR beta chain and its context. No antigen is known for it. No base quality values were provided; no much bigger clone lies one nucleotide off. This specimen belongs to a study of blood T cell repertoires in COVID-19 (dated by TCRdb to the early 2020s). Some background on the complete study: Samples from collaborators originated in the United States, Italy and Spain and spanned both the acute and convalescent phases of COVID-19. The material from the prospective study consisted of cDNA or gDNA derived from T cells, B-cell-depleted T cells, or PBMCs. Deeply sampled blood TCRbeta repertoires from subjects exposed to, actively infected with, or recovered from COVID-19 were included in the dataset. The repertoires were released in a freely available public database meant as a resource for research on the immune response to SARS-CoV-2. The samples were drawn from two sources: the first 160 participants of the ongoing ImmuneRACE study, and 1,000 to 1,500 subjects contributed by 6 global collaborators. Nearly every sample came with metadata listing a de-identified subject ID, COVID-19 status, age in years and sex. Where HLA class I and class II types were available, the types were taken from metadata supplied by the sample provider, not from assay-based typing.

The CDR3 numbers 16 residues from cysteine through phenylalanine. Solely the CDR3 DNA is kept, with 48 bases framed from the first base. The germline V gene specifies MNHEY as CDR1 and SVGEGT as CDR2. The V end gives up 4 bases and the J end 1 base, leaving 2 bases in the junction not matched to a gene. The immunoSEQ Assay, a bias-controlled multiplex PCR, was used to amplify TCRbeta CDR3 regions from genomic DNA. The authors' analysis ran thus. Within the assay, amplification of reference gene primers was used to estimate how many nucleated cells each sample contained. Sequence reads were collapsed and filtered to measure the absolute abundance of every unique TCRbeta CDR3 rearrangement. For each sample, productive Simpson clonality was calculated as the square root of Simpson's diversity index across productive rearrangements. Here the immuneACCESS table is served through TCRdb, limited to in-frame sequences with V and J called. Missing clones are a known gap in these copies; in checked studies unresolved V genes cover under half, and the rest lacks a known reason. The DNA gave D and trimming, while V, J and clone size come from that table. This sample lists about 300,000 clones; 86% were detected once. In total, the top ten clones hold approximately 1.5% of the sample.

Whole blood was collected in K2EDTA tubes by collaborating institutions according to the institutions' own protocols. For TCRbeta analysis, collaborators shipped samples in one of three forms: frozen whole blood, isolated PBMCs, or DNA extracted from either of those sample types. Results the study describes overall, beyond this receptor: Clinical and demographic metadata were provided uncurated, with the amount varying by source and participant.

Sequencing was performed on peripheral blood. The sequence joins TRBV6-2 or TRBV6-3 to TRBJ2-6, and 9 junction bases match TRBD2. The receptor's source is a woman aged 45-60 years with acute or convalescent COVID-19. The bases are TGTGCCAGCAGTTCGAGCGGGAGGTCTGGGGCCAACGTCCTGACTTTC. This sequence encodes CASSSSGRSGANVLTF.